This T cell receptor (beta chain) was profiled in a study of beta chain features in type 1 diabetes. This clone was seen more than once but under ten times. Sorted CD4+ subsets: naive, central memory, regulatory, stem cell-like memory (CD45RO/CCR7/CD25/CD127/CD95/CD27 panel). Each of the sorted populations had a purity greater than 95%. The authors reverse transcribed all of the isolated RNA, so sequencing captured expressed TCRB transcripts. This table comes from immunoSEQ multiplex PCR, and its TCRdb copy is limited to in-frame clones, with some not included. The sample holds over 350,000 clones; about 15% are singletons and the top ten take approximately 0.019%. This CDR3 has 14 residues. V shed 7 bases and J shed 3 bases, with 18 bases lying between them. In germline, CDR1 is SQVTM, CDR2 ANQGSEA.

The clonotype was recovered from a woman in her late teens or twenties in good health. Sequenced material: naive CD4+ T cells from blood. The rearrangement joins TRBV29-1 to TRBJ1-1; D possibly corresponds to TRBD1 (6 bases). The chain's CDR3 is CSDWQGLSHTEAFF. DNA of the CDR3: TGCAGCGATTGGCAGGGGTTGTCTCACACTGAAGCTTTCTTT.